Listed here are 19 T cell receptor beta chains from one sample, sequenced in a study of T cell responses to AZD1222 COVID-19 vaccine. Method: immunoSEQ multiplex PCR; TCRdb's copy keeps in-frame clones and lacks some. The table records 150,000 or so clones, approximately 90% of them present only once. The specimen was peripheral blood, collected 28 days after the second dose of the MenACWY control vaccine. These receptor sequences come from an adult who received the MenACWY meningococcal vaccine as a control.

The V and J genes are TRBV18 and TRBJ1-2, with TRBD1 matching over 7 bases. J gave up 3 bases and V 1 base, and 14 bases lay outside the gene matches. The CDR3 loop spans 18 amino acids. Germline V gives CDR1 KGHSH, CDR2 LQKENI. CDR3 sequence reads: CASSPRLPVTGRHYGYTF. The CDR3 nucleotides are TGTGCCAGCTCACCACGCCTACCAGTGACAGGGAGGCACTATGGCTACACCTTC.

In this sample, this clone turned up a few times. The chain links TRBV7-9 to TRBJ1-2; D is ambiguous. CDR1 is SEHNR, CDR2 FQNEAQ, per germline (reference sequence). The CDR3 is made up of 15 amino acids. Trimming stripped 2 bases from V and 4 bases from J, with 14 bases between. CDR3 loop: CASSLYGVPPYGYTF. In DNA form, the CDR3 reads TGTGCCAGCAGCTTATACGGGGTCCCGCCCTATGGCTACACCTTC.

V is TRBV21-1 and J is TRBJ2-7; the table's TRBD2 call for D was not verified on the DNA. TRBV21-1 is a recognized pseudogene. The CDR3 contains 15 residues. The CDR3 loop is CATRGKRERSYEQYF. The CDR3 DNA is TGTGCCACCCGGGGTAAGCGGGAGCGTTCCTACGAGCAGTACTTC.

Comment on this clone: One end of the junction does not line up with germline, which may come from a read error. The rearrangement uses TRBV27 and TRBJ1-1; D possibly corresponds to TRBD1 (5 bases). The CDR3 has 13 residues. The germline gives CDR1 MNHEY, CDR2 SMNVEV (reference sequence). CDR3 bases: TGTGCCAGCAGTTTAGGGGGGAACTCTGAAGCTTTCTTT. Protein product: CASSLGGNSEAFF.

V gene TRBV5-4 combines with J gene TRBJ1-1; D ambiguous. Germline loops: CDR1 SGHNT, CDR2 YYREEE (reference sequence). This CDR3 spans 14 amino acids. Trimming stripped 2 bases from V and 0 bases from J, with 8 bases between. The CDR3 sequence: CASSFQAMNTEAFF. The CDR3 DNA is TGTGCCAGCAGCTTCCAGGCCATGAACACTGAAGCTTTCTTT.

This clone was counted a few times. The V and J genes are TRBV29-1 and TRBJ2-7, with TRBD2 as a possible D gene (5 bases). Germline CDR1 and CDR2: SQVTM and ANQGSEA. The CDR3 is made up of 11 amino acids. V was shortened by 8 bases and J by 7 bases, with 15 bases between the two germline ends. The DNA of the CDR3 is TGCAGCTCCCTCCTCGAGGGTGAGCAGTACTTC. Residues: CSSLLEGEQYF.

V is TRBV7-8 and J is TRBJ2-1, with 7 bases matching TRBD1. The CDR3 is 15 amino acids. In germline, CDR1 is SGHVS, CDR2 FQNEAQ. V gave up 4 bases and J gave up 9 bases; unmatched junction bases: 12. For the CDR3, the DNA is TGTGCCAGCAGCTCCGCCCACAGACAGGGAGCTGAGCAGTTCTTC. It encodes CASSSAHRQGAEQFF. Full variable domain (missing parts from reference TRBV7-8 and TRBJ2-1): GAGVSQSPRYKVAKRGQDVALRCDPISGHVSLFWYQQALGQGPEFLTYFQNEAQLDKSGLPSDRFFAERPEGSVSTLKIQRTQQEDSAVYLCASSSAHRQGAEQFFGPGTRLTVL.

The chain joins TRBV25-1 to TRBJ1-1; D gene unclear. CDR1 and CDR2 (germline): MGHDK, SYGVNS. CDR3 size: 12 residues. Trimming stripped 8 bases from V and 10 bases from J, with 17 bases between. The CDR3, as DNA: TGTGCCAGCCACGACGGCGGTTGGGTAGCTTTCTTT. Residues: CASHDGGWVAFF.

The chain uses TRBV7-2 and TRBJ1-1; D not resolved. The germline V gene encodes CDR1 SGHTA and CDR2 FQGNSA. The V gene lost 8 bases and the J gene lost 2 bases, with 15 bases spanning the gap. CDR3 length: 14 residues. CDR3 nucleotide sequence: TGTGCCAGCCGGGTGGCTTTAGTAAACACTGAAGCTTTCTTT. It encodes CASRVALVNTEAFF.

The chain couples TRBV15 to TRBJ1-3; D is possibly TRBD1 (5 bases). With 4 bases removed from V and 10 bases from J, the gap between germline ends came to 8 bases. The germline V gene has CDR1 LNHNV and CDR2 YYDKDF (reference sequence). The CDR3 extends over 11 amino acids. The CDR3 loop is CATSMGGTIYF. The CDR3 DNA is TGTGCCACCAGCATGGGGGGAACCATATATTTT.

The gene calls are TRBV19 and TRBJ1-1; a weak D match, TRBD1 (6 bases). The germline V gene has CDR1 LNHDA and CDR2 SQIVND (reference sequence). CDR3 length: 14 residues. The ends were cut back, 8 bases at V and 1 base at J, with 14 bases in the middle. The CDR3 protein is CASLKGGKNTEAFF. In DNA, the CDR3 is TGTGCCAGTCTTAAAGGGGGGAAGAACACTGAAGCTTTCTTT.

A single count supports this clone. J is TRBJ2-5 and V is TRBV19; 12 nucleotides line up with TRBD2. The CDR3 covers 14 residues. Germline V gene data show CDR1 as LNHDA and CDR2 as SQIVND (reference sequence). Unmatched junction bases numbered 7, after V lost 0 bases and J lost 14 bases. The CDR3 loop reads CASSIDPRTSGAYF. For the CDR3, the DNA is TGTGCCAGTAGTATAGATCCCCGGACTAGCGGGGCTTACTTC.

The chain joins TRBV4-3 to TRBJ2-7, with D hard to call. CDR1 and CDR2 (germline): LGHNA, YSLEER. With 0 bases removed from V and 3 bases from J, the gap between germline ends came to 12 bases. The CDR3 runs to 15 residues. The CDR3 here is CASSQDFPTNYEQYF. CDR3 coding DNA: TGCGCCAGCAGCCAAGACTTTCCAACCAACTACGAGCAGTACTTC.

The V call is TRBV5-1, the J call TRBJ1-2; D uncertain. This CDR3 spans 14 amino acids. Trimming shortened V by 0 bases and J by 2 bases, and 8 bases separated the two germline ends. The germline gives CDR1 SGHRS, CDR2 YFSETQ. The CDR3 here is CASSLDPVNYGYTF. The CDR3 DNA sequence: TGCGCCAGCAGCTTGGATCCAGTCAACTATGGCTACACCTTC.

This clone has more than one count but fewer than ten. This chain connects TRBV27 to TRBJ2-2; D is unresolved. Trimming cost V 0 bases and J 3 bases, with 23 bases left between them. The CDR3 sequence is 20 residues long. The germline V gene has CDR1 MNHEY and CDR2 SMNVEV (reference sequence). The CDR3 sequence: CASSLSGWDSGQEDTGELFF. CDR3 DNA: TGTGCCAGCAGTTTATCGGGATGGGATTCTGGGCAGGAAGACACCGGGGAGCTGTTTTTT.

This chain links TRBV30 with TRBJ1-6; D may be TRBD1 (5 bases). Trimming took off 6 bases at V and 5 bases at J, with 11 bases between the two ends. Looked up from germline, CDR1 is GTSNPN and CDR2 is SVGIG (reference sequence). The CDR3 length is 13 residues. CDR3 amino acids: CACRQNNNSPLHF. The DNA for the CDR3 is TGTGCCTGCCGACAGAACAATAATTCACCCCTCCACTTT.

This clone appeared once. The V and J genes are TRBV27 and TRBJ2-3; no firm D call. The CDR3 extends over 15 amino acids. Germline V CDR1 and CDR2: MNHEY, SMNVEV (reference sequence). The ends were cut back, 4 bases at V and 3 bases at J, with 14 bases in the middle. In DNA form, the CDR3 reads TGTGCCAGCAGTTATCGGCCCGAGAGGACAGATACGCAGTATTTT. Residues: CASSYRPERTDTQYF.

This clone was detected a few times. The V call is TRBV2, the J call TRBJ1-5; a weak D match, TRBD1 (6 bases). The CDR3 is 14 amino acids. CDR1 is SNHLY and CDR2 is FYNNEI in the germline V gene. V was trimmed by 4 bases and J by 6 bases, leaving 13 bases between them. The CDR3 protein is CASSVRGAVQPQHF. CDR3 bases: TGTGCCAGCAGTGTCCGGGGGGCTGTTCAGCCCCAGCATTTT.

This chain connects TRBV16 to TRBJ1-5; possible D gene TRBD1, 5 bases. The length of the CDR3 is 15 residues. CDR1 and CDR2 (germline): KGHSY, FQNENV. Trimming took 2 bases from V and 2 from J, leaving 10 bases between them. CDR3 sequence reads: CASSQQGGGNQPQHF. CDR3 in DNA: TGTGCCAGCAGCCAACAGGGCGGGGGCAATCAGCCCCAGCATTTT.